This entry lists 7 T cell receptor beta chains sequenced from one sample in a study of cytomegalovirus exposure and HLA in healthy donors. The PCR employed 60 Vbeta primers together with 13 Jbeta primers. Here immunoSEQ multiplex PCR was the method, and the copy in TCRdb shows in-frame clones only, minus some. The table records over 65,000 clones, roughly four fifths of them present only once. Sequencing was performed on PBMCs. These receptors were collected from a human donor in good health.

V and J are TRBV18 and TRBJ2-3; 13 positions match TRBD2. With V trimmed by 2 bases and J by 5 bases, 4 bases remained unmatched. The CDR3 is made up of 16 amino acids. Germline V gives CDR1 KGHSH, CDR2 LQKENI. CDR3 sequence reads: CASSPTSGGAVDTQYF. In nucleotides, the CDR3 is TGTGCCAGCTCACCAACTAGCGGGGGGGCCGTAGATACGCAGTATTTT.

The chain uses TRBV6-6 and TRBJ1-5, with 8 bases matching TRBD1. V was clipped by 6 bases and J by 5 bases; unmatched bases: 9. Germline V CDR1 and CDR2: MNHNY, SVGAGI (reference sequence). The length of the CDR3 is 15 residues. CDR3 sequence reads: CASSPTGDGYQPQHF. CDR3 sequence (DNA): TGTGCCAGCAGCCCGACAGGGGACGGGTATCAGCCCCAGCATTTT.

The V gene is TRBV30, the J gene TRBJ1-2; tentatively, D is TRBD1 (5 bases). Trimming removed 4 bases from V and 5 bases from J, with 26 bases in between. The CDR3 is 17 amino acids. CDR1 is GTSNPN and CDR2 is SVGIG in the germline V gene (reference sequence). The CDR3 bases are TGTGCCTGGACGGGGGATCCGTCCCCTTATGCTCCTTATGGCTACACCTTC. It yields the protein CAWTGDPSPYAPYGYTF.

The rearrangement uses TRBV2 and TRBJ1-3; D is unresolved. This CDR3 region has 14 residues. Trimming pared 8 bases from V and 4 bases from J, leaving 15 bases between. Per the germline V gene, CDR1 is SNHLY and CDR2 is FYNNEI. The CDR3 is CASGMRREGNTIYF. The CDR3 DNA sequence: TGTGCCAGCGGTATGAGGCGGGAAGGAAACACCATATATTTT.

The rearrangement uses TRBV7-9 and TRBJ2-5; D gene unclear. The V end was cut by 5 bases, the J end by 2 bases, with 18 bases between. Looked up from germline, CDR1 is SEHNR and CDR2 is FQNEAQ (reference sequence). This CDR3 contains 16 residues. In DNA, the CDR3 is TGTGCCAGCAGCCAACGTGACGATTGGAGACAAGAGACCCAGTACTTC. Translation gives CASSQRDDWRQETQYF. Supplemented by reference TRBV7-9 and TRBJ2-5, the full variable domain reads DTGVSQNPRHKITKRGQNVTFRCDPISEHNRLYWYRQTLGQGPEFLTYFQNEAQLEKSRLLSDRFSAERPKGSFSTLEIQRTEQGDSAMYLCASSQRDDWRQETQYFGPGTRLLVL.

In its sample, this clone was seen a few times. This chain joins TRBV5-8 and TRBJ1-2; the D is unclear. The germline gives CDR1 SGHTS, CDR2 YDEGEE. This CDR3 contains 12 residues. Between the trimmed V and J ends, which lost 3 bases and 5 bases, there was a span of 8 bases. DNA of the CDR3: TGTGCCAGCAGCTCCGACAATTATGGCTACACCTTC. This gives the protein CASSSDNYGYTF.

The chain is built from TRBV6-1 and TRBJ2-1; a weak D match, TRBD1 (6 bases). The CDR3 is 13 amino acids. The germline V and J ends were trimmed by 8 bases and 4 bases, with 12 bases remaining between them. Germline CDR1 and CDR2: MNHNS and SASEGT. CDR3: CASLSTGYNEQFF. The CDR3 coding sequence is TGTGCCAGCCTAAGTACAGGGTACAATGAGCAGTTCTTC.